This T cell receptor (beta chain) was captured in a study of shared clonotypes between healthy human individuals (dated by TCRdb to the early 2020s). About the study as a whole: Three men and a couple of women, aged 18 to 49 years, made up the cohort. For each donor, CD4 naive and CD4 memory were each given three plates, CD8 naive was given two plates, and CD8 memory was given one plate. The study deeply sequenced blood TCR repertoires of five healthy adults to estimate repertoire size and the extent of clonotype sharing between individuals. Libraries were prepared and TCR repertoires were sequenced by different laboratories using diverse techniques, in order to increase sequencing depth and limit assay-specific biases. Per donor, leukapheresis produced somewhere between about 0.8 and 9 billion PBMCs. The full study reports these points: The genetic and exposure-history diversity represented was limited by the small number of donors. Rarefaction of sorted-subset datasets indicated incomplete sequencing despite the large sequencing depth. Higher generation probabilities were observed for clonotypes shared by all four sorted-subset donors than for non-shared clonotypes. Only blood was sampled, and tissue TCR repertoires likely differ from those in blood. Around 5% of naive CD4, 3.5% of naive CD8, about 2.4% of memory CD4, and 0.4% of memory CD8 clonotypes were shared across a few donors. Naive subsets generally had larger estimated clonotype richness than memory subsets did. Pairwise subsampling led to the expectation that sequencing depth would affect the degree of clonotype sharing among donors.

Note on this clone: Its recognized antigen is unknown. No quality values exist for individual bases; no much larger clone is one base distant.

The donors were healthy, HIV-negative adults who had no recently reported acute infections or vaccinations. Every donor was a Caucasian adult living in Nashville, Tennessee, USA. CD4+ T cells were enriched through magnetic negative selection, after which naive cells were positively selected on CD45RA and the remaining negative fraction served as the memory subset. After blood collection by leukapheresis, PBMCs were isolated using Ficoll-Histopaque density gradient centrifugation and then cryopreserved in the vapor phase of liquid nitrogen. Analytical flow cytometry was used to check the purity and quantity of every magnetically sorted T cell population. From each sorted fraction, genomic DNA was isolated and quantified by UV absorbance on a Nanodrop 2000c. Using the deep immunoSEQ assay, multiplex PCR amplified TCR CDR3 regions from genomic DNA. Genomic DNA extracted from each cell subset was distributed evenly over all wells of several immunoSEQ 96-well plates, and each plate served as one replicate. For sorted subsets, each replicate PCR was loaded with 200 ng genomic DNA, equivalent to 30,000 or so T cell genomes. Purified libraries were measured with a Qubit 3.0 fluorometer, size-checked on a Bioanalyzer 2100, and measured again with the KAPA Library Quantification kit. A separate single-read 150-cycle Illumina NextSeq 550 flow cell was used to sequence each immunoSEQ 96-well plate. From the authors' description of their analysis: Because only junctional sequences without quality scores were contained in the immunoSEQ output, filtering matching that applied to full-length reads could not be performed. Sequences were annotated with PyIR, a Python wrapper for IgBLAST v1.9, using IMGT germline references to assign V/J genes and CDR3. Any read was removed if the V/J assignment was weak (E-value above 1e-6), the CDR3 was missing, or the read contained stop codons, out-of-frame junctions, or ambiguous translated residues. V3J clonotypes were defined by identical inferred V gene, J gene, and CDR3 amino acid sequence. Percentage overlap between repertoires was computed as shared unique clonotypes divided by the size of the smaller repertoire. RTK rarefaction, the Chao1 estimator, and Recon v2.1 estimates of unobserved clonotypes were used to assess repertoire richness. OLGA was used to compute generation probabilities for all TCRbeta clonotypes that the gDNA method yielded from a few donors. TCRdb holds this immuneACCESS table with in-frame rearrangements only. Some clones are missing; in checked studies, unresolved V genes explain under half, and the rest has no known cause. That table supplies the V and J calls and clone size; D and trimming were determined from the DNA. Within this sample are some 2,500,000 clones, with approximately 90% of them counted one time only. The ten biggest clones cover 0.37% of the sample.

The CDR3 numbers 15 residues from cysteine through phenylalanine. Only the CDR3 region is kept as DNA, spanning 45 bases read in frame from base 1. For this chain, trimming is 4 bases at the V end and 8 bases at the J end, and the number of junction bases without a gene match is 8. The germline V gene provides CDR1 MDHEN and CDR2 SYDVKM. The sequence was collected from a man aged 18 to 30 in good health. Some clones in this sample may be carry-over from other donors' samples. The specimen sequenced was naive CD4+ T cells from PBMCs. Explained via the paper, the cell subset or site label denotes: CD45RA+ positively selected. The chain couples TRBV28 to TRBJ2-1, and 10 bases in between align with TRBD2. The CDR3 corresponds to CASSSSGRASYEQFF. The sequenced DNA: TGTGCCAGCAGTTCCAGCGGGAGGGCTTCTTATGAGCAGTTCTTC.